This TCR beta chain is drawn from a study of Graves' ophthalmopathy and Graves' hyperthyroidism. Diagnosis used clinical symptoms, serum thyroxine, TRAb, thyroid ultrasound and orbital computed tomography. CDR1 and CDR2 from the germline V gene are MNHNS and SASEGT. Trimming took 6 bases from V and 2 from J; bases not matched to a gene: 7. The CDR3 is made up of 16 amino acids. The authors amplified TCR beta CDR3 regions from RNA transcripts. HTBI primers were used in a first-round RT-PCR, which preceded a second-round multiplex PCR. A single record per CDR3 protein comes from TCRdb applying MiXCR to the multiplex PCR reads. The sample consists of some 410,000 distinct CDR3 sequences, about 21% of them appearing once. In this sample, this clonotype turned up once.

This chain uses TRBV6-1 with TRBJ1-5, with 10 bases fitting TRBD1. The sequencing sample was made of peripheral blood. The clonotype originates from a woman aged 18-29 years with stable Graves' hyperthyroidism. CDR3 loop: CASRASGTGGNQPQHF. CDR3 coding DNA: TGTGCCAGCAGAGCCTCCGGGACAGGGGGCAATCAGCCCCAGCATTTT.